This T cell receptor beta chain was sequenced during a study of T-cell memory formation after mild COVID-19. Germline assignment: CDR1 SGHTA and CDR2 FQGTGA. The CDR3 is 16 residues long. V lost 1 base, J lost 0 bases, and 9 bases lay in between. General study findings and limits: Pre-infection memory already had some responding clones, implying cross-reactive memory joined. Second-wave clones that peaked on day 37 lacked confirmed SARS-CoV-2 specificity. Balance between CD4 and CD8 was seen in clones contracting day 15 to 85, and a CD4+ lean was seen in later expanders. Largely, contracting CD4+ clones fell within CM and EM, and contracting CD8+ clones within EMRA.

This clonotype was recorded many times. As yet, its antigen is unknown. Each CDR3 protein is one row after TCRdb ran MiXCR on the 5' RACE reads. The sample consists of more than 120,000 distinct CDR3 sequences, over 6% of them appearing once. The sequencing input was PBMCs or a T cell subset sorted from them (not recorded which). The source of this sequence is an adult woman who had mild COVID-19 (a few samples of this study predate the infection). Cell type and time point are not known. The chain joins TRBV7-3 to TRBJ2-2, with D possibly TRBD2 on 6 matching bases. The CDR3 region is CASSLNGGSNTGELFF. For the CDR3, the DNA is TGTGCCAGCAGCTTAAACGGGGGATCGAACACCGGGGAGCTGTTTTTT.